Listed below are T cell receptor beta chains from one sample, sequenced in a study of graft-versus-host responses after intestinal transplantation. Generated by immunoSEQ multiplex PCR, the TCRdb table keeps only in-frame clones and is missing some. The sample records about 86,000 clones, about 85% being singletons. Their target antigens are unknown. The sample here was unstimulated CD4+ T cells sorted from spleen or lymph node cells, taken before transplant. Receptors originate from a human donor who was the organ donor for an intestinal transplant. CDR3s include the opening cysteine and the closing phenylalanine or tryptophan. The D gene is left open where the match is weak. Some rows have no size entry. The others give once, few or many, or a class for an expanded clone.

clone size: NA; V gene: TRBV18; J gene: TRBJ2-4; D gene: TRBD1; CDR3 protein: CASSPGGQGRNIQYF; CDR3 DNA: TGTGCCAGCTCACCTGGGGGACAGGGGAGGAACATTCAGTACTTC
clone size: NA; V gene: TRBV5-1; J gene: TRBJ2-2; D gene: TRBD1; CDR3 protein: CASSSLDRAGELFF; CDR3 DNA: TGCGCCAGCAGCAGCCTCGACAGGGCGGGGGAGCTGTTTTTT
clone size: NA; V gene: TRBV5-1; J gene: TRBJ2-2; D gene: TRBD2; CDR3 protein: CASSLVGGSPTGELFF; CDR3 DNA: TGCGCCAGCAGCTTGGTGGGCGGGAGCCCCACCGGGGAGCTGTTTTTT
clone size: NA; V gene: TRBV4-2; J gene: TRBJ2-1; D gene: TRBD2; CDR3 protein: CASSQDPRSSGRGDNEQFF; CDR3 DNA: TGTGCCAGCAGCCAAGATCCCCGCTCGAGCGGCCGGGGGGACAATGAGCAGTTCTTC
clone size: NA; V gene: TRBV28; J gene: TRBJ2-1; D gene: TRBD2; CDR3 protein: CASRLRLAGGPIDEQFF; CDR3 DNA: TGTGCCAGCAGACTTAGACTAGCGGGAGGTCCAATCGATGAGCAGTTCTTC
clone size: NA; V gene: TRBV5-1; J gene: TRBJ1-6; D gene: TRBD1; CDR3 protein: CASSLGPFLRDSFSPLHF; CDR3 DNA: TGCGCCAGCAGCTTGGGTCCTTTTCTCCGGGACAGCTTTTCACCCCTCCACTTT
clone size: NA; V gene: TRBV6-4; J gene: TRBJ2-7; D gene: TRBD2; CDR3 protein: CASRSGGYEQYF; CDR3 DNA: TGTGCCAGCAGGAGCGGGGGCTACGAGCAGTACTTC
clone size: NA; V gene: TRBV21-1; J gene: TRBJ2-3; D gene: NA; CDR3 protein: CASSKGRTSGRFVGDTQYF; CDR3 DNA: TGTGCCAGCAGCAAAGGGAGGACTAGCGGGAGATTTGTAGGAGATACGCAGTATTTT
clone size: NA; V gene: TRBV5-1; J gene: TRBJ2-7; D gene: TRBD1; CDR3 protein: CASSGTPGQNYEQYF; CDR3 DNA: TGCGCCAGCAGCGGCACCCCGGGACAGAACTACGAGCAGTACTTC
clone size: NA; V gene: TRBV7-2; J gene: TRBJ2-3; D gene: NA; CDR3 protein: CASSPRAGVDTQYF; CDR3 DNA: TGTGCCAGCAGCCCTAGGGCAGGGGTAGATACGCAGTATTTT
clone size: NA; V gene: TRBV5-5; J gene: TRBJ2-2; D gene: TRBD2; CDR3 protein: CASSPSGSRTGELFF; CDR3 DNA: TGTGCCAGCAGCCCTAGCGGGAGTCGCACCGGGGAGCTGTTTTTT
clone size: NA; V gene: TRBV11-3; J gene: TRBJ1-1; D gene: TRBD1; CDR3 protein: CASSLDRPGGINTEAFF; CDR3 DNA: TGTGCCAGCAGCTTAGATCGCCCAGGGGGCATTAACACTGAAGCTTTCTTT
clone size: NA; V gene: TRBV27; J gene: TRBJ2-3; D gene: TRBD2; CDR3 protein: CASRGRGGEDTQYF; CDR3 DNA: TGTGCCAGCAGGGGACGGGGGGGCGAAGATACGCAGTATTTT
clone size: NA; V gene: TRBV4-1; J gene: TRBJ2-3; D gene: TRBD2; CDR3 protein: CASSQVSRGGPYTQYF; CDR3 DNA: TGCGCCAGCAGCCAAGTATCCCGGGGGGGCCCGTATACGCAGTATTTT
clone size: NA; V gene: TRBV18; J gene: TRBJ2-7; D gene: NA; CDR3 protein: CASSPSPGAYEQYF; CDR3 DNA: TGTGCCAGCTCACCCTCACCGGGGGCCTACGAGCAGTACTTC
clone size: once; V gene: TRBV2; J gene: TRBJ2-7; D gene: NA; CDR3 protein: CASSSVGVGEQYF; CDR3 DNA: TGTGCCAGCTCTTCGGTGGGAGTTGGCGAGCAGTACTTC
clone size: once; V gene: TRBV5-1; J gene: TRBJ2-3; D gene: NA; CDR3 protein: CASQISTDTQYF; CDR3 DNA: TGCGCCAGCCAAATCAGCACAGATACGCAGTATTTT
clone size: once; V gene: TRBV13; J gene: TRBJ2-3; D gene: TRBD1; CDR3 protein: CASSRPGQGEDTQYF; CDR3 DNA: TGTGCCAGCAGCCGCCCGGGACAGGGGGAGGATACGCAGTATTTT
clone size: NA; V gene: TRBV5-4; J gene: TRBJ1-2; D gene: NA; CDR3 protein: CASSPSLTDIWGYTF; CDR3 DNA: TGTGCCAGCAGCCCATCCTTGACAGATATCTGGGGCTACACCTTC
clone size: NA; V gene: TRBV28; J gene: TRBJ1-5; D gene: NA; CDR3 protein: CASSGQNNQPQHF; CDR3 DNA: TGTGCCAGCAGCGGACAGAACAATCAGCCCCAGCATTTT
clone size: NA; V gene: TRBV19; J gene: TRBJ2-7; D gene: NA; CDR3 protein: CASSIRGNGYEQYF; CDR3 DNA: TGTGCCAGTAGTATAAGGGGCAATGGCTACGAGCAGTACTTC
clone size: NA; V gene: TRBV7-3; J gene: TRBJ2-1; D gene: TRBD2; CDR3 protein: CASSPAPGTSGANEQFF; CDR3 DNA: TGTGCCAGCAGCCCCGCTCCCGGGACTAGCGGGGCCAATGAGCAGTTCTTC